One and the same sample provided the 2 T cell receptor beta chains below, sequenced in a study of OX40 agonist ivuxolimab in advanced cancers. The protocol was immunoSEQ multiplex PCR, while the TCRdb copy is restricted to in-frame clones and leaves out a portion. Among around 59,000 clones listed, roughly 87% were seen once. The starting material was CD4+ or CD8+ T cells sorted from blood, obtained in a trial of the OX40 agonist ivuxolimab. Receptors originate from an adult with an advanced solid tumor such as melanoma, head and neck, liver or kidney cancer.

This clone was observed a single time. V is TRBV7-9 and J is TRBJ2-1, with 10 nucleotides matching TRBD1. The CDR3 covers 19 residues. V shed 5 bases, J shed 7 bases, and the junction held 20 bases outside the gene matches. In germline, CDR1 is SEHNR, CDR2 FQNEAQ (reference sequence). CDR3 nucleotides: TGTGCCAGCAGCCTTTCTATTTCCCACCGGGACAGGGGCGGGAATGAGCAGTTCTTC. It yields the protein CASSLSISHRDRGGNEQFF.

The genes are TRBV7-9 and TRBJ2-1; D possibly uses TRBD1 or TRBD2 (5 bases each). The V gene lost 1 base and the J gene lost 6 bases, with 10 bases spanning the gap. The CDR3 consists of 14 residues. The germline gives CDR1 SEHNR, CDR2 FQNEAQ (reference sequence). CDR3 in DNA: TGTGCCAGCAGCTTAGGGGGCGGGTTCAATGAGCAGTTCTTC. It encodes CASSLGGGFNEQFF.